This paragraph covers one TCR beta chain sequence. The target antigen is unknown. The source of the sample is a study of T cell responses to AZD1222 COVID-19 vaccine. Points from the study as a whole: Clonal diversity was possibly underestimated, and white British individuals and females predominated among donors. Two doses of AZD1222 preceded a rise in Spike-specific TCR breadth and depth.

CDR3 size: 15 residues. The assay was immunoSEQ multiplex PCR, and TCRdb's table has in-frame clones only and misses some. This sample carries 150,000 or so clones, around 93% of them seen once, and the ten largest clones take 3.5% to 4%. This receptor was obtained from an adult who received the AZD1222 COVID-19 vaccine. The source material was peripheral blood, sampled 28 days after the second AZD1222 dose. This chain uses TRBV21-1 with TRBJ2-1; the table names TRBD2, a call not compared with the DNA. TRBV21-1 is labeled a pseudogene. The CDR3 DNA follows: TGTGCCAGCAGCCCAGGTCTAGCGGGAGTCAATGAGCAGTTCTTC. Translation gives CASSPGLAGVNEQFF.